This is a list of T cell receptor beta chains from one sample in a study of cytomegalovirus exposure and HLA in healthy donors. Libraries were prepared by immunoSEQ multiplex PCR; TCRdb keeps only in-frame clonotypes and omits some of them. The sample has 160,000 or so clones; approximately 86% are singletons. What was sequenced was PBMCs. The receptor set was obtained from a young woman in good health and CMV-seronegative. The CDR3 runs from the conserved cysteine through the conserved F or W. The D gene is left open where the match is weak. Clone size is not always given. Where it is, it says once, few, many or a class for expanded clones.

once	TRBD1	TRBV30	TRBJ1-2	TGTGCCTGGACCCCGGGACAGGGGGTTAACTATGGCTACACCTTC	CAWTPGQGVNYGYTF
-	-	TRBV5-1	TRBJ1-5	TGCGCCAGCAGCTTGGGGGCAGGGGGCAATCAGCCCCAGCATTTT	CASSLGAGGNQPQHF
-	-	TRBV5-1	TRBJ2-5	TGCGCCAGCAGCTTGGGCCGGCTAGTGAGGGAGACCCAGTACTTC	CASSLGRLVRETQYF
-	TRBD2	TRBV30	TRBJ2-3	TGTGCCTGGAGTAGCGGGACTAGCGGGAGGGGTACGCAGTATTTT	CAWSSGTSGRGTQYF
-	TRBD2	TRBV19	TRBJ2-1	TGTGCCAGTAGTACCGGGACTAGCGGCCTCAATGAGCAGTTCTTC	CASSTGTSGLNEQFF
-	-	TRBV11-2	TRBJ2-1	TGTGCCAGCAGCTTAGGTGGCATCCAGGTCGAGTTCTTC	CASSLGGIQVEFF
-	-	TRBV7-9	TRBJ2-2	TGTGCCAGCAGCTTTGGGGCGGAGCTGTTTTTT	CASSFGAELFF
-	-	TRBV9	TRBJ1-1	TGTGCCAGCAGCGTAGCCAAACAAGAAGGAAAGTGGGGCTCGGGCACTGAAGCTTTCTTT	CASSVAKQEGKWGSGTEAFF
-	-	TRBV6-1	TRBJ2-5	TGTGCCAGCAGTGAACCCGGCTTCGGGGAGACCCAGTACTTC	CASSEPGFGETQYF
-	-	TRBV10-3	TRBJ2-2	TGTGCCATCAGTGGTTATAACACCGGGGAGCTGTTTTTT	CAISGYNTGELFF
few	-	TRBV18	TRBJ2-7	TGTGCCAGCTCACCTAGCGCGCAGAGCTCCTACGAGCAGTACTTC	CASSPSAQSSYEQYF